This T cell receptor (beta chain) was captured by sequencing in a study of monozygotic twins with inflammatory bowel disease (dated by TCRdb to between 2018 and 2020). Study-wide context: In total, 28 monozygotic twin pairs made up the full study: 19 Danish pairs, all IBD-discordant, plus nine German pairs, of which four were IBD-concordant and five were IBD-discordant. The search for disease-associated traits relied mainly on comparing IBD patients with their genetically identical healthy co-twins within discordant pairs. Each individual had, on average, about 151 000 unique TCRalpha sequences and 181 000 unique TCRbeta sequences available for analysis. Overall study outcomes, separate from this receptor: IBD patients had lower TCRbeta repertoire diversity, measured by the inverse Simpson index, than their healthy co-twins. Repertoire similarity did not differ between concordant and discordant twins, which could be due to limited statistical power. Compared with healthy twins, IBD patients had fewer clonotypes in common with other individuals, a difference most pronounced in patients showing signs of disease activity. The analysis was unable to tell apart different T cell subtypes. Differing immunosuppressive treatments among patients may have added background noise and inter-individual variability to the repertoires. No single strong signal or clonotype linked to IBD turned up in the results, so the idea that one exists was not supported.

The CDR3 covers 14 residues, taking in both the cysteine and the phenylalanine. The DNA is not on file. The germline V gene supplies CDR1 SGHTA and CDR2 FQGNSA. On this clonotype: Its antigen specificity is not known.

Library prep was done by 5' RACE. Each TCR library was prepared from around 3,400 ng of total RNA. cDNA was synthesized with SMARTScribe reverse transcriptase in eight separate reactions per sample. During cDNA synthesis, template switching was used to introduce unique molecular identifiers that contained a 6-nucleotide sample barcode. Amplification of TCRalpha and TCRbeta cDNA involved two nested PCRs of roughly 16 and 10 cycles, and each PCR was followed by bead purification. Before amplification, the cDNA was treated with uracil DNA-glycosylase and purified using the QIAquick PCR purification kit. The second PCR was the step at which Illumina TruSeq-compatible adapters and sample-specific barcodes were added. TapeStation and Qubit were used to check library quality and concentration, and 5 ng of each library was pooled. Pooled libraries were sequenced on an Illumina HiSeq2500 single-index Rapid Run with 2 x 100 bp reads and custom sequencing primers. In the source study's methods: MiGEC version 1.2.6 was used for UMI-based consensus assembly to correct PCR and sequencing errors. MiXCR version 2.1.1 was used for V(D)J alignment, clonotype assembly and CDR3 extraction. Gene usage, clonotype sharing and MAIT/NKT TCR abundance were normalised by analysing the top 1000, 10 000 and 20 000 clonotypes per sample. After downsampling to 27 000 UMIs, diversity was calculated as the inverse Simpson index using the vegan R package. Paired Mann-Whitney U tests were applied to discordant twin pairs, with Benjamini-Hochberg correction for multiple testing. Each CDR3 protein sequence appears as one entry after TCRdb reprocessed the reads, and no DNA is included. It is TCRdb's table, rather than the study itself, that gives the V and J calls and clone size. The sample table on file contains about 380,000 distinct CDR3 sequences. Approximately 2.4% of the sample is held by the ten biggest clonotypes.

From each donor, an approximately 2.5 ml peripheral blood sample was drawn into PAXgene tubes and stored at -80 degrees C. Without T cell sorting, total RNA was isolated from whole blood using the PAXgene blood miRNA kit on an automated QIAcube. Peripheral blood from monozygotic twin pairs who were concordant or discordant for inflammatory bowel disease underwent deep TCRalpha and TCRbeta repertoire profiling using unique molecular barcoding. For every twin pair, smoking habits were documented, and each individual was categorised as a current, former or never smoker. The chain was built from TRBV7-2 and TRBJ2-5; TCRdb returns TRBD1, unconfirmable since there is no DNA. This clonotype originated in a human donor with ulcerative colitis or Crohn's disease, or a healthy co-twin of an affected twin (not recorded which). Sample: blood. This receptor carries the CDR3 CASSLDRGEETQYF.